A single sample is the source of the 21 T cell receptor beta chains below, sequenced in a study of control samples from healthy donors and cancer patients. Data came from immunoSEQ multiplex PCR; TCRdb stores just in-frame clones and leaves some out. The sample holds about 410,000 clones, 90% seen once. The material sequenced was PBMCs. The source is a man aged 35 to 55 with head and neck cancer.

The V call is TRBV24-1, the J call TRBJ2-3; 9 bases align to TRBD2. The V segment lost 0 bases and the J segment 6 bases; nucleotides outside the gene matches: 6. Germline V gives CDR1 KGHDR, CDR2 SFDVKD. The length of the CDR3 is 16 residues. The CDR3: CATSDLRASGEDTQYF. In DNA, the CDR3 is TGTGCCACCAGTGATTTGCGGGCTAGCGGGGAGGATACGCAGTATTTT.

The CDR3 region has the DNA TGTGCCAGCAGCTTGCCCAGAACCTCTTCGCCCGGGCCCCTCCACTTT. Translating it yields CASSLPRTSSPGPLHF. The chain recombines TRBV7-9 with TRBJ1-6; D unresolved. V gave up 3 bases and J gave up 13 bases, with 22 bases separating them. Per the germline V gene, CDR1 is SEHNR and CDR2 is FQNEAQ (reference sequence). The CDR3 totals 16 residues. Using reference TRBV7-9 and TRBJ1-6 for the parts outside the CDR3, the full variable domain is DTGVSQNPRHKITKRGQNVTFRCDPISEHNRLYWYRQTLGQGPEFLTYFQNEAQLEKSRLLSDRFSAERPKGSFSTLEIQRTEQGDSAMYLCASSLPRTSSPGPLHFGNGTRLTVT.

To note about this clone: This CDR3 is also generated by other DNA sequences in the sample. The chain recombines TRBV5-1 with TRBJ2-7, with D possibly matching TRBD1 (6 bases). Germline CDR1 is SGHRS and CDR2 is YFSETQ. The V end lost 1 base, the J end lost 2 bases, and 10 bases lay between the germline ends. The CDR3 contains 14 residues. The CDR3 protein is CASSLPGQTYEQYF. CDR3 DNA sequence: TGCGCCAGCAGCTTGCCCGGACAGACCTACGAGCAGTACTTC.

The chain couples TRBV30 to TRBJ2-1, with 7 bases identical to TRBD2. The germline V gene has CDR1 GTSNPN and CDR2 SVGIG (reference sequence). Trimming removed 5 bases from V and 6 bases from J; junction bases left unmatched: 10. The CDR3 loop spans 14 amino acids. CDR3: CAWGTGGLGNEQFF. The CDR3 DNA follows: TGTGCCTGGGGTACGGGGGGATTAGGCAATGAGCAGTTCTTC.

The genes are TRBV6-1 and TRBJ1-4; D perhaps matches TRBD1 (6 bases). Germline assignment: CDR1 MNHNS and CDR2 SASEGT. The CDR3 has 16 amino acids. V was shortened by 0 bases and J by 8 bases, with 16 bases between the two germline ends. CDR3 nucleotide sequence: TGTGCCAGCAGTGAAGCCTCACAGGGAATTGGGGAAAAACTGTTTTTT. It specifies CASSEASQGIGEKLFF.

The chain couples TRBV30 to TRBJ1-2; no clear D gene. Trimming cost V 0 bases and J 5 bases, with 7 bases left between them. CDR1 and CDR2 from the germline V gene are GTSNPN and SVGIG (reference sequence). The CDR3 contains 12 residues. CDR3 coding DNA: TGTGCCTGGAGTGTTGGAGGGTATGGCTACACCTTC. Translation: CAWSVGGYGYTF. The full variable domain, its missing parts supplied by reference TRBV30 and TRBJ1-2, is SQTIHQWPATLVQPVGSPLSLECTVEGTSNPNLYWYRQAAGRGLQLLFYSVGIGQISSEVPQNLSASRPQDRQFILSSKKLLLSDSGFYLCAWSVGGYGYTFGSGTRLTVV.

The chain uses TRBV12-3 or TRBV12-4 and TRBJ2-1; D possibly corresponds to TRBD2 (5 bases). V was pared by 4 bases and J by 7 bases, with 8 bases between. This CDR3 comprises 12 residues. The CDR3 region has the DNA TGTGCCAGCAGTTCCGGCGGGAATGAGCAGTTCTTC. Protein product: CASSSGGNEQFF.

This clone was observed a single time. The genes are TRBV27 and TRBJ2-3, with D unclear. Trimming removed 8 bases at V and 8 bases at J, with 14 bases between. The CDR3 runs 12 residues. Germline assignment: CDR1 MNHEY and CDR2 SMNVEV (reference sequence). The CDR3, as DNA: TGTGCCAGCGGCATCTGGGTTGGTACGCAGTATTTT. Its protein product is CASGIWVGTQYF.

This chain connects TRBV9 to TRBJ2-7; TRBD2 matches at 11 bases. Germline CDR1 and CDR2: SGDLS and YYNGEE. The CDR3 totals 16 residues. With 0 bases clipped from V and 2 bases from J, the junction kept 4 bases outside the gene matches. CDR3 sequence reads: CASSVAVAGGPYEQYF. For the CDR3, the DNA is TGTGCCAGCAGCGTAGCTGTAGCGGGAGGGCCCTACGAGCAGTACTTC.

V gene TRBV10-1 combines with J gene TRBJ2-7, with a possible D match to TRBD1 (6 bases). The germline V gene encodes CDR1 WNHNN and CDR2 SYGVQD (reference sequence). The CDR3 extends over 13 amino acids. The V end lost 4 bases, the J end lost 7 bases, and 14 bases lay between the germline ends. The DNA for the CDR3 is TGCGCCAGCAGTGCTGACAGGTCTGGAGAGCAGTACTTC. Its protein product is CASSADRSGEQYF.

The rearrangement uses TRBV5-1 and TRBJ1-1; D may be TRBD1 (5 bases). CDR1 is SGHRS and CDR2 is YFSETQ in the germline V gene. V was clipped by 4 bases and J by 5 bases, with 21 bases between them. This CDR3 contains 16 residues. Written as DNA, the CDR3 is TGCGCCAGCAGCCGGACCTCTGACAGCATAAGGACTGAAGCTTTCTTT. Translation gives CASSRTSDSIRTEAFF.

This chain joins TRBV28 and TRBJ1-2; 8 bases align to TRBD1. Per the germline V gene, CDR1 is MDHEN and CDR2 is SYDVKM. The CDR3 runs to 14 residues. With 6 bases clipped from V and 0 bases from J, the junction kept 3 bases outside the gene matches. The CDR3 nucleotides are TGTGCCAGCAGGCCACAGGGGGCTAACTATGGCTACACCTTC. As protein: CASRPQGANYGYTF.

The chain is built from TRBV7-2 and TRBJ2-1, with D possibly matching TRBD1 (6 bases). V shed 1 base and J shed 0 bases, with 13 bases lying between them. The CDR3 length is 17 residues. CDR1 and CDR2 (germline): SGHTA, FQGNSA. The DNA for the CDR3 is TGTGCCAGCAGCTTAGTGCCCACAGGGAGCTCCTACAATGAGCAGTTCTTC. This sequence encodes CASSLVPTGSSYNEQFF.

The rearrangement links TRBV15 to TRBJ1-2; weak D call: TRBD1 (5 bases). Germline V gives CDR1 LNHNV, CDR2 YYDKDF (reference sequence). The CDR3 length is 20 residues. The V end was cut by 0 bases, the J end by 1 base, with 24 bases between. CDR3 region: CATSRDRGQVPLGLNYGYTF. CDR3 in DNA: TGTGCCACCAGCAGAGATAGGGGCCAGGTTCCCCTTGGGCTTAACTATGGCTACACCTTC. The full variable domain, rest sourced from reference TRBV15 and TRBJ1-2, is DAMVIQNPRYQVTQFGKPVTLSCSQTLNHNVMYWYQQKSSQAPKLLFHYYDKDFNNEADTPDNFQSRRPNTSFCFLDIRSPGLGDTAMYLCATSRDRGQVPLGLNYGYTFGSGTRLTVV.

The chain carries TRBV7-9 and TRBJ1-3, with unresolved D. CDR1 SEHNR and CDR2 FQNEAQ come from the germline V gene (reference sequence). V was pared by 2 bases and J by 4 bases, with 6 bases between. This CDR3 comprises 13 residues. The CDR3: CASSLNQGNTIYF. CDR3 DNA sequence: TGTGCCAGCAGCTTAAATCAGGGAAACACCATATATTTT.

The sample holds one count of this clone. Other DNA sequences in the sample encode the same CDR3. This chain joins TRBV28 and TRBJ1-2; the D gene is possibly TRBD1 (5 bases). Germline CDR1 reads MDHEN; CDR2 reads SYDVKM. The CDR3 is 13 amino acids. V dropped 2 bases and J dropped 4 bases, with 8 bases sitting between them. The CDR3 region has the DNA TGTGCCAGCAGTTTACAGGGAAGCTATGGCTACACCTTC. It encodes CASSLQGSYGYTF.

The chain has TRBV4-2 and TRBJ1-2; D may be TRBD1 (6 bases). CDR1 and CDR2 from the germline V gene are LGHNA and YNFKEQ. Trimming left V 2 bases short and J 1 base short, with 8 bases between. The length of the CDR3 is 14 residues. CDR3 loop: CASSQQGFNYGYTF. The CDR3 nucleotides read TGTGCCAGCAGCCAACAGGGGTTTAACTATGGCTACACCTTC.

The V call is TRBV6-5, the J call TRBJ1-2; TRBD1 is a possible D gene (5 bases). This CDR3 has 15 residues. The V and J ends lost 5 bases and 0 bases respectively, with 13 bases between them. From germline, CDR1 is MNHEY and CDR2 SVGAGI. The CDR3 protein is CASSPLGPTNYGYTF. The CDR3 DNA follows: TGTGCCAGCAGTCCGCTGGGGCCAACTAACTATGGCTACACCTTC.

This chain uses TRBV7-3 with TRBJ2-3; possibly TRBD2 for D (6 bases). The V gene lost 3 bases and the J gene lost 5 bases, with 12 bases spanning the gap. Germline V gene lookup returns CDR1 SGHTA and CDR2 FQGTGA. The CDR3 totals 14 residues. CDR3 sequence (DNA): TGTGCCAGCAGCTTTGCCCAGGGAGGAGATACGCAGTATTTT. Translating gives CASSFAQGGDTQYF.

The J gene is TRBJ2-3, the V gene TRBV28, with 11 bases matching TRBD1. J gave up 3 bases and V 5 bases, and 13 bases lay outside the gene matches. The CDR3 contains 18 residues. Looked up from germline, CDR1 is MDHEN and CDR2 is SYDVKM. This chain's CDR3 is CASSHPGQGGQKTDTQYF. The CDR3 region has the DNA TGTGCCAGCAGTCATCCGGGACAGGGGGGGCAAAAAACAGATACGCAGTATTTT.

The genes are TRBV15 and TRBJ2-4; D not resolved. Germline CDR1 reads LNHNV; CDR2 reads YYDKDF (reference sequence). The CDR3 consists of 14 residues. Trimming cost V 6 bases and J 3 bases, with 12 bases left between them. The CDR3 spells CATSDPGHKNIQYF. For the CDR3, the DNA is TGTGCCACCAGTGACCCGGGTCACAAAAACATTCAGTACTTC. Filled out from reference TRBV15 and TRBJ2-4, the complete variable domain reads DAMVIQNPRYQVTQFGKPVTLSCSQTLNHNVMYWYQQKSSQAPKLLFHYYDKDFNNEADTPDNFQSRRPNTSFCFLDIRSPGLGDTAMYLCATSDPGHKNIQYFGAGTRLSVL.